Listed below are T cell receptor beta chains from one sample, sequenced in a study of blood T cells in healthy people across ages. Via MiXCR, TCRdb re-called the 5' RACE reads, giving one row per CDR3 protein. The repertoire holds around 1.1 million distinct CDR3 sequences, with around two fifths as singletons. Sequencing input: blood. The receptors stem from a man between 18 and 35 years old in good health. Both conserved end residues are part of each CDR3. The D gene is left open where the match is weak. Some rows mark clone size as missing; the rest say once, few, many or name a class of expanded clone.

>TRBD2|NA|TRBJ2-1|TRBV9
CASSAPRGESYNEQFF
TGTGCCAGCAGCGCGCCTCGGGGGGAATCCTACAATGAGCAGTTCTTC
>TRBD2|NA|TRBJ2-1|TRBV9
CASSAYDTSPGTSTHNEQFF
TGTGCCAGCAGCGCATACGATACGTCCCCCGGGACTAGCACTCACAATGAGCAGTTCTTC
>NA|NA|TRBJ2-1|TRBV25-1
CASSGQSSYNEQFF
TGTGCCAGCAGCGGACAGAGCTCCTACAATGAGCAGTTCTTC
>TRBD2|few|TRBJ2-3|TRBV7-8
CASSLRTSGLTDTQYF
TGTGCCAGCAGCCTCCGGACTAGCGGGTTGACAGATACGCAGTATTTT
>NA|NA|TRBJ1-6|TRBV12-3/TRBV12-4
CASSFPGEDSPLHF
TGTGCCAGCAGTTTCCCCGGGGAGGATTCACCCCTCCACTTT
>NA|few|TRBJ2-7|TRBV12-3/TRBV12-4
CASRPLGRSYEQYF
TGTGCCAGCAGGCCTCTAGGGCGATCCTACGAGCAGTACTTC
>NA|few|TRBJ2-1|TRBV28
CASSEFGLSNEQFF
TGTGCCAGCAGCGAATTCGGACTTAGCAATGAGCAGTTCTTC
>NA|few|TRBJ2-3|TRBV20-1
CSAQTPGTSTDTQYF
TGCAGTGCTCAAACTCCGGGAACCTCCACAGATACGCAGTATTTT
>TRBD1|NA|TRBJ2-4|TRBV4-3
CASSQEDGTGENIQYF
TGCGCCAGCAGCCAAGAAGACGGGACAGGGGAAAACATTCAGTACTTC
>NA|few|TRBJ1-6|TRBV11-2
CASSRTERSYNSPLHF
TGTGCCAGCAGCCGGACAGAGCGCTCCTATAATTCACCCCTCCACTTT
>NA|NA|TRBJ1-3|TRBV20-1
CSAIWSSGNTIYF
TGCAGTGCTATATGGAGCTCTGGAAACACCATATATTTT
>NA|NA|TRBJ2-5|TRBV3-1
CASSQDRSLHEQYF
TGTGCCAGCAGCCAAGATCGGAGCTTGCATGAGCAGTACTTC
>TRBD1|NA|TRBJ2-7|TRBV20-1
CSASRDRDFYEQYF
TGCAGTGCTAGCCGGGACAGGGATTTCTACGAGCAGTACTTC
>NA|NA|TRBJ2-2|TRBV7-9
CASSDSTGELFF
TGTGCCAGCAGCGATAGTACCGGGGAGCTGTTTTTT
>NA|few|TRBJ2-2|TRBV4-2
CASSHGQQTSGELFF
TGTGCCAGCAGCCATGGACAACAAACGTCCGGGGAGCTGTTTTTT
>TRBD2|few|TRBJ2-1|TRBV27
CASSLQLAGAYNEQFF
TGTGCCAGCAGTTTACAACTAGCGGGGGCCTACAATGAGCAGTTCTTC
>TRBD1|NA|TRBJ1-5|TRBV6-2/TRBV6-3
CASSYSGTGLNQPQHF
TGTGCTAGCAGTTACTCCGGGACAGGGCTCAATCAGCCCCAGCATTTT
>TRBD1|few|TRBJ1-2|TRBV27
CASSLEITGGSDGYTF
TGTGCCAGCAGTTTAGAGATTACAGGGGGATCGGATGGCTACACCTTC
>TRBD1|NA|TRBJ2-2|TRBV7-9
CASSYYVLRTGNTGELFF
TGTGCCAGCAGCTATTACGTCCTACGGACAGGAAACACCGGGGAGCTGTTTTTT
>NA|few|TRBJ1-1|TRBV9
CASSPQGKNGAFF
TGTGCCAGCAGCCCCCAGGGGAAGAACGGGGCTTTCTTT
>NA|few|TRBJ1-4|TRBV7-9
CASSEFQGNEKLFF
TGTGCCAGCAGCGAGTTTCAGGGTAATGAAAAACTGTTTTTT
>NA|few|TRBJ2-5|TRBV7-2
CASSLVVDETQYF
TGTGCCAGCAGCTTAGTGGTAGATGAGACCCAGTACTTC
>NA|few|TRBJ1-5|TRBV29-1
CSVWGSNQPQHF
TGCAGCGTTTGGGGAAGCAATCAGCCCCAGCATTTT
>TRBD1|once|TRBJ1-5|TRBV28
CASRGTGWKVGNQPQHF
TGTGCCAGCAGAGGGACAGGGTGGAAGGTTGGCAATCAGCCCCAGCATTTT
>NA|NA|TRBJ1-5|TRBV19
CASSPQGIGNQPQHF
TGTGCCAGTAGTCCCCAGGGTATTGGCAATCAGCCCCAGCATTTT
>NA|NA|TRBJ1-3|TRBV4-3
CASSPTGGYGNTIYF
TGCGCCAGCAGCCCCACGGGGGGCTATGGAAACACCATATATTTT
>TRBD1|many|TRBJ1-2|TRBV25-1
CASSGDSHYGYTF
TGTGCCAGCAGTGGGGACAGTCACTATGGCTACACCTTC
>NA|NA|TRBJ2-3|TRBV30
CAWSESGDTQYF
TGTGCCTGGAGTGAGTCTGGAGATACGCAGTATTTT
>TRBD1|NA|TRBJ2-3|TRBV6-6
CASSYSAGGGRTDTQYF
TGTGCCAGTAGTTACTCGGCAGGGGGTGGACGCACAGATACGCAGTATTTT
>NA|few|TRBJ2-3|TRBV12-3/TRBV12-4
CASSLGQEYTDTQYF
TGTGCCAGCAGTTTAGGACAGGAATACACAGATACGCAGTATTTT
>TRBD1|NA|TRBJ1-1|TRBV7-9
CASSFTGTGKTEAFF
TGTGCCAGCAGCTTCACCGGGACAGGGAAGACTGAAGCTTTCTTT
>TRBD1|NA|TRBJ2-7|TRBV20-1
CSAVPGQGAYEQYF
TGCAGTGCTGTACCGGGACAGGGAGCCTACGAGCAGTACTTC
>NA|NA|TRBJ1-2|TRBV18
CASSLQGIHGYTF
TGTGCCAGCTCACTACAGGGAATTCATGGCTACACCTTC
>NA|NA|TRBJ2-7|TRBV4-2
CASSQGWAYERYF
TGTGCCAGCAGCCAAGGATGGGCCTACGAGCGGTACTTC
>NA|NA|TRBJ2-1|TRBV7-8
CASSFRDSGLGEQFF
TGTGCCAGCAGCTTCCGGGACAGCGGGCTCGGTGAGCAGTTCTTC
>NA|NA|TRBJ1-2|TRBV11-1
CASSLDRSNVYGYTF
TGTGCCAGCAGCTTAGACCGGAGTAACGTATACGGCTACACCTTC
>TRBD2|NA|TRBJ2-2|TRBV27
CASRRTGGATGELFF
TGTGCCAGCAGACGAACGGGGGGGGCCACCGGGGAGCTGTTTTTT